This entry concerns a single TCR beta chain. CDR1 is MNHEY, CDR2 SVGAGI, per germline. CDR3 length: 15 amino acids. These data originate in a study of CD8+ T cells in alopecia areata. In each case, RNA was isolated and then reverse transcribed into cDNA as the sequencing template. Profiling relied on immunoSEQ multiplex PCR, and the TCRdb table lists in-frame clones only, not all of them. In the table there are fewer than 110,000 clones, 84% of which are singletons. Treatment denoted: oral pan-JAK inhibitor, 5-10 mg twice daily. It was from PBMCs that CD4+ and CD8+ T cells were sorted. The sequence was collected from a human donor with alopecia areata. The material sequenced was CD8+ T cells sorted from blood, taken at week 24, from a patient treated with tofacitinib. V and J are TRBV6-5 and TRBJ2-5; perhaps TRBD1 as D (7 bases). The J call is doubtful: the DNA matches TRBJ2-7 better. CDR3 sequence: CASSYLRTGEDEQYF. The DNA for the CDR3 is TGTGCCAGCAGTTACTTAAGAACAGGGGAGGACGAGCAGTACTTC.